These T cell receptor beta chains were read from a single sample in a study of blood T cell repertoires in COVID-19. Libraries were prepared by immunoSEQ multiplex PCR; TCRdb keeps only in-frame clonotypes and omits some of them. The sample contains 170,000 or so clones, roughly 80% of which appear only once. The sequenced material came from peripheral blood. Source of these receptors: a man aged 18 to 29 with active or convalescent COVID-19. The CDR3 runs from the conserved cysteine through the conserved F or W. A D gene is named only where the DNA matches it firmly. Some rows mark clone size as missing; the rest say once, few, many or name a class of expanded clone.

>TRBV7-2|-|-|TRBJ2-5
TGTGCCAGCAGCATCATAGAGACCCAGTACTTC
CASSIIETQYF
>TRBV5-6|TRBD1|-|TRBJ2-1
TGTGCCAGCAGCACTGGACAGGGGGCTCACAATGAGCAGTTCTTC
CASSTGQGAHNEQFF
>TRBV7-9|TRBD1|many|TRBJ1-1
TGTGCCAGCAGCTCGACAGGGGTGGGCACTGAAGCTTTCTTT
CASSSTGVGTEAFF
>TRBV11-3|-|once|TRBJ1-5
TGTGCCAGCAACAGGAGGAGGGCACCTTATAGCAATCAGCCCCAGCATTTT
CASNRRRAPYSNQPQHF
>TRBV11-2|TRBD1|-|TRBJ1-1
TGTGCCAGCAGCCAGGGGGAGAACACTGAAGCTTTCTTT
CASSQGENTEAFF
>TRBV19|TRBD1|-|TRBJ1-6
TGTGCCAGTAGTGTAGGACAGGGGGTCTCACCCCTCCACTTT
CASSVGQGVSPLHF
>TRBV5-5|TRBD1|-|TRBJ1-2
TGTGCCAGCAGCTTGACCCGGGACAGATACTATGGCTACACCTTC
CASSLTRDRYYGYTF
>TRBV2|TRBD2|-|TRBJ2-7
TGTGCCAGCAGGACTAGCGCCCGCTACGAGCAGTACTTC
CASRTSARYEQYF
>TRBV19|TRBD2|-|TRBJ2-4
TGTGCCAGTAGTCCTAAAACCGGGAGGATCAAAAACATTCAGTACTTC
CASSPKTGRIKNIQYF
>TRBV4-1|TRBD2|once|TRBJ2-1
TGCGCCAGCAGCCAGGGACTAGCGGGACGGTGGGATGAGCAGTTCTTC
CASSQGLAGRWDEQFF
>TRBV5-4|TRBD1|-|TRBJ2-7
TGTGCCAGCAGCTTGAACCCGGGACAGGGCTACGAGCAGTACTTC
CASSLNPGQGYEQYF
>TRBV12-1|-|few|TRBJ1-5
TGTGCCAGCAGGGGGACAGTATTAGTAGGCAATCAGCCCCAGCATTTT
CASRGTVLVGNQPQHF
>TRBV7-9|TRBD1|-|TRBJ2-7
TGTGCCAGCAGCTTAGGGACAGGGAAGAGCTCCTACGAGCAGTACTTC
CASSLGTGKSSYEQYF
>TRBV6-6|-|-|TRBJ2-5
TGTGCCAGCAGTTACTCGGCGGGAAGGGAGACCCAGTACTTC
CASSYSAGRETQYF
>TRBV18|-|-|TRBJ1-5
TGTGCCAGCTCACGAGATGGCAATCAGCCCCAGCATTTT
CASSRDGNQPQHF
>TRBV5-1|TRBD1|-|TRBJ1-4
TGCGCCAGCACCCCCCGGCAGGGGGATGAAAAACTGTTTTTT
CASTPRQGDEKLFF
>TRBV24-1|TRBD1|-|TRBJ1-5
TGTGCCACCAGTGAACACCGGGACAGGGGAAGGCAGCCCCAGCATTTT
CATSEHRDRGRQPQHF
>TRBV7-2|-|-|TRBJ2-1
TGTGCCAGCAGCTTACTCGGGAGAAATGAGCAGTTCTTC
CASSLLGRNEQFF
>TRBV9|TRBD1|few|TRBJ1-3
TGTGCCAGCAGCCCGACAGGGGAAGGCTCTGGAAACACCATATATTTT
CASSPTGEGSGNTIYF
>TRBV19|TRBD1|-|TRBJ2-7
TGTGCCAGTAGTCTAGGGACAGGGTTGGACTCCTACGAGCAGTACTTC
CASSLGTGLDSYEQYF
>TRBV10-3|TRBD1|-|TRBJ1-6
TGTGCCATCAGTGAGAGAGGACAGGGCGGTTCACCCCTCCACTTT
CAISERGQGGSPLHF
>TRBV19|TRBD1|-|TRBJ1-2
TGTGCCAGTAGTCCCGGGACAGGGGAGGGAGGCTACACCTTC
CASSPGTGEGGYTF
>TRBV7-2|TRBD1|-|TRBJ2-7
TGTGCCAGCAGCTTAGACGGGACAGGGGTGCACGAGCAGTACTTC
CASSLDGTGVHEQYF
>TRBV18|-|-|TRBJ2-7
TGTGCCAGCTCACCAGGCAACTACGAGCAGTACTTC
CASSPGNYEQYF
>TRBV6-5|TRBD2|-|TRBJ2-3
TGTGCCAGCATCTTAGCGGGGGGCACAGATACGCAGTATTTT
CASILAGGTDTQYF
>TRBV10-2|TRBD2|-|TRBJ2-3
TGCGCCAGCAGCAGGACTAGCGGGGGGCACAGCACAGATACGCAGTATTTT
CASSRTSGGHSTDTQYF
>TRBV5-8|-|-|TRBJ2-1
TGTGCCAGCGTATATAGCAGAAGCTCCTACAATGAGCAGTTCTTC
CASVYSRSSYNEQFF
>TRBV6-5|-|-|TRBJ1-2
TGTGCCAGCACTTACATGATCGGGGAGAACTATGGCTACACCTTC
CASTYMIGENYGYTF
>TRBV7-8|-|-|TRBJ2-3
TGTGCCAGCAGCTCCGTTAGAGATAGCACAGATACGCAGTATTTT
CASSSVRDSTDTQYF
>TRBV6-5|-|once|TRBJ1-5
TGTGCCAGCAGTTGGGCATTAAGCAATCAGCCCCAGCATTTT
CASSWALSNQPQHF
>TRBV7-2|-|-|TRBJ2-5
TGTGCCAGCAGCTCCGGCTCCGGGAAGACCCAGTACTTC
CASSSGSGKTQYF
>TRBV6-4|-|many|TRBJ2-1
TGTGCCAGCAGTGACGTTGGAGACTCTTACAATGAGCAGTTCTTC
CASSDVGDSYNEQFF
>TRBV5-8|-|-|TRBJ1-6
TGTGCCAGCAGCTTCCGGAGCTCCTATAATTCACCCCTCCACTTT
CASSFRSSYNSPLHF